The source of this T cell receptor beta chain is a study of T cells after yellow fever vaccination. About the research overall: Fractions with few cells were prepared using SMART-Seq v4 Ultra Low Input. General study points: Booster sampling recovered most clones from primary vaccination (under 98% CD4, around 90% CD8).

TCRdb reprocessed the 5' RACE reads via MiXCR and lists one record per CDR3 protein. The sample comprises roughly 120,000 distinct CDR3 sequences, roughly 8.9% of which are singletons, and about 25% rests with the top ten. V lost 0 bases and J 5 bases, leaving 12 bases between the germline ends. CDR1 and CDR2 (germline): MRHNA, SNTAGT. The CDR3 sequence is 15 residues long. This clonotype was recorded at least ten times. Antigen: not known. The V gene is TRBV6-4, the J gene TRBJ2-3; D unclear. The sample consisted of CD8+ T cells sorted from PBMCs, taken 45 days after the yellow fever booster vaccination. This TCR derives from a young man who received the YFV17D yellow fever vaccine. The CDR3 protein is CASSDSGSSGDTQYF. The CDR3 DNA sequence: TGTGCCAGCAGTGACTCGGGCTCCTCGGGAGATACGCAGTATTTT.